Below are 21 T cell receptor beta chains sequenced from a single sample in a study of CD4+ T cells in melanoma. The repertoire was sequenced with immunoSEQ multiplex PCR; TCRdb's copy has only in-frame clones and lacks some. This sample yields some 110,000 clones, of which roughly 90% are seen a single time; around 3% belongs to the top ten. The source material was peripheral blood. These receptors were obtained from a human donor with melanoma.

The CDR3 DNA reads TGTGCCAGCAGCTTGTATTTAGGGAGCTCCTACGAGCAGTACTTC. This codes for CASSLYLGSSYEQYF. This chain joins TRBV5-4 and TRBJ2-7, with TRBD2 as a possible D gene (5 bases). Germline lookup yields CDR1 SGHNT and CDR2 YYREEE (reference sequence). Deletions cut 1 base from V and 0 bases from J, with 11 bases between. CDR3 size: 15 residues.

V usage is TRBV6-1 and J usage is TRBJ1-1; D possibly corresponds to TRBD1 (6 bases). The V end was cut by 0 bases, the J end by 1 base, with 9 bases between. The length of the CDR3 is 15 residues. CDR1 and CDR2 from the germline V gene are MNHNS and SASEGT. CDR3 amino acids: CASSEASGANTEAFF. The CDR3 DNA sequence: TGTGCCAGCAGTGAAGCTTCGGGGGCGAACACTGAAGCTTTCTTT.

The chain recombines TRBV7-8 with TRBJ1-3; no clear D. V shed 2 bases and J shed 4 bases, with 12 bases lying between them. The CDR3 spans 15 residues. The germline V gene encodes CDR1 SGHVS and CDR2 FQNEAQ. The CDR3 nucleotides read TGTGCCAGCAGCTTATCCCAGGTGGGCGGAAACACCATATATTTT. This encodes CASSLSQVGGNTIYF.

The rearrangement uses TRBV2 and TRBJ2-7; D is unresolved. The CDR3 loop spans 16 amino acids. Germline V lookup: CDR1 SNHLY, CDR2 FYNNEI. V was shortened by 1 base and J by 0 bases, with 13 bases between the two germline ends. The CDR3 region is CASSEGHLINSYEQYF. The CDR3 region has the DNA TGTGCCAGCAGTGAAGGGCACCTTATCAACTCCTACGAGCAGTACTTC.

This rearrangement joins TRBV7-3 to TRBJ2-7; 13 bases match TRBD2. Germline V lookup: CDR1 SGHTA, CDR2 FQGTGA. CDR3 size: 14 residues. J lost 3 bases, V lost 5 bases, and 1 base had no gene match. CDR3: CASSRTSGSYEQYF. The CDR3 coding sequence is TGTGCCAGCAGCCGGACTAGCGGGAGCTACGAGCAGTACTTC.

V gene TRBV15 combines with J gene TRBJ1-3, with D hard to call. Germline V gene sequence: CDR1 LNHNV, CDR2 YYDKDF (reference sequence). The germline V and J ends were trimmed by 6 bases and 0 bases, with 9 bases remaining between them. The length of the CDR3 is 14 residues. In nucleotides, the CDR3 is TGTGCCACCAGTGGGCAAAACTCTGGAAACACCATATATTTT. It encodes CATSGQNSGNTIYF. Full variable domain (remainder filled in from reference TRBV15 and TRBJ1-3): DAMVIQNPRYQVTQFGKPVTLSCSQTLNHNVMYWYQQKSSQAPKLLFHYYDKDFNNEADTPDNFQSRRPNTSFCFLDIRSPGLGDTAMYLCATSGQNSGNTIYFGEGSWLTVV.

The chain recombines TRBV4-2 with TRBJ2-3; 12 positions agree with TRBD2. Germline-derived CDR1 and CDR2 are LGHNA and YNFKEQ. The CDR3 is 18 residues long. J lost 0 bases, V lost 3 bases, and 7 bases had no gene match. The CDR3 sequence: CASSQDAGTSGSTDTQYF. Written as DNA, the CDR3 is TGTGCCAGCAGCCAGGACGCCGGGACTAGCGGGAGCACAGATACGCAGTATTTT.

The chain employs TRBV7-9 and TRBJ1-2, with 8 nucleotides matching TRBD1. The CDR3 sequence is 16 residues long. Trimming cost V 5 bases and J 4 bases; bases outside gene matches: 12. CDR1 is SEHNR, CDR2 FQNEAQ, per germline (reference sequence). CDR3 coding DNA: TGTGCCAGCAGCCTCGTTGGACAGGGACGGGCCTATGGCTACACCTTC. Amino acid sequence: CASSLVGQGRAYGYTF.

This chain uses TRBV5-1 with TRBJ2-7; TRBD2 matches at 8 bases. Trimming removed 2 bases from V and 0 bases from J; junction bases left unmatched: 4. This CDR3 is built from 15 residues. Looked up from germline, CDR1 is SGHRS and CDR2 is YFSETQ. The CDR3 is CASSFGAGVSYEQYF. CDR3 DNA sequence: TGCGCCAGCAGCTTCGGAGCGGGGGTCTCCTACGAGCAGTACTTC. Combining the CDR3 with reference TRBV5-1 and TRBJ2-7 gives the whole variable domain KAGVTQTPRYLIKTRGQQVTLSCSPISGHRSVSWYQQTPGQGLQFLFEYFSETQRNKGNFPGRFSGRQFSNSRSEMNVSTLELGDSALYLCASSFGAGVSYEQYFGPGTRLTVT.

The gene calls are TRBV7-2 and TRBJ2-5; the D call may be TRBD1 or TRBD2 (6 bases each). The V end lost 1 base, the J end lost 4 bases, and 10 bases lay between the germline ends. The CDR3 has 14 amino acids. Germline CDR1 SGHTA, CDR2 FQGNSA. The CDR3 DNA is TGTGCCAGCAGCTTAGATTGGGGGGCAGAGACCCAGTACTTC. Translated, it gives CASSLDWGAETQYF.

The chain joins TRBV14 to TRBJ1-6, with 7 bases aligning to TRBD1. Trimming at V came to 0 bases and at J to 10 bases, leaving 6 bases not matched to a gene. Per germline, CDR1 SGHDN and CDR2 FVKESK. The CDR3 is 15 amino acids. The CDR3: CASSQEKTGESPLHF. The CDR3 DNA reads as TGTGCCAGCAGCCAAGAGAAAACAGGGGAATCACCCCTCCACTTT.

The chain couples TRBV19 to TRBJ2-5, with 7 bases matching TRBD2. The CDR3 is 14 amino acids. Per germline, CDR1 LNHDA and CDR2 SQIVND (reference sequence). J lost 0 bases, V lost 5 bases, and 3 bases had no gene match. CDR3 in amino acids: CASSFGGYQETQYF. The CDR3 DNA reads as TGTGCCAGTAGTTTCGGGGGGTACCAAGAGACCCAGTACTTC.

The chain joins TRBV5-1 to TRBJ2-5, with a weak D call TRBD1 (8 bases). Germline CDR1 is SGHRS and CDR2 is YFSETQ. This CDR3 is built from 15 residues. V was trimmed by 0 bases and J by 2 bases, leaving 11 bases between them. Written as DNA, the CDR3 is TGCGCCAGCAGCTTGGACAGGGGGGGACAAGAGACCCAGTACTTC. Protein product: CASSLDRGGQETQYF.

This rearrangement joins TRBV4-1 to TRBJ2-1; weak D call: TRBD2 (6 bases). Trimming took off 4 bases at V and 0 bases at J, with 10 bases between the two ends. The CDR3 spans 15 residues. Germline CDR1 and CDR2: MGHRA and YSYEKL. The CDR3 region is CASSPRAGSYNEQFF. The CDR3 nucleotides are TGCGCCAGCAGCCCGCGAGCGGGCTCCTACAATGAGCAGTTCTTC.

This sequence joins TRBV2 and TRBJ1-5; TRBD1 is a possible D gene (6 bases). The germline V and J ends were trimmed by 6 bases and 5 bases, with 14 bases remaining between them. Per the germline V gene, CDR1 is SNHLY and CDR2 is FYNNEI. There are 14 residues in the CDR3. The CDR3 reads CASSDTGRHQPQHF. CDR3 bases: TGTGCCAGCAGCGACACAGGGAGACATCAGCCCCAGCATTTT.

The rearrangement joins TRBV5-4 to TRBJ1-6; 8 positions match TRBD1. J gave up 7 bases and V 4 bases, and 4 bases lay outside the gene matches. Per the germline V gene, CDR1 is SGHNT and CDR2 is YYREEE (reference sequence). There are 14 residues in the CDR3. This chain's CDR3 is CASSTDRGNSPLHF. In DNA, the CDR3 is TGTGCCAGCAGCACCGACAGGGGAAATTCACCCCTCCACTTT.

This clone turned up a few times. The CDR3 DNA reads as TGTGCCAGTAGTAGCCGGGGGGCTCCTTACGAGCAGTACTTC. Translation: CASSSRGAPYEQYF. The rearrangement links TRBV19 to TRBJ2-7; maybe TRBD2 (7 bases). Germline V gives CDR1 LNHDA, CDR2 SQIVND (reference sequence). This CDR3 region has 14 residues. With 4 bases removed from V and 4 bases from J, the gap between germline ends came to 14 bases.

The V gene is TRBV6-1, the J gene TRBJ2-5, with 7 bases aligning to TRBD1. The tail of the sequence fits TRBJ2-7 better, so the J call may be wrong. Germline loops: CDR1 MNHNS, CDR2 SASEGT. The length of the CDR3 is 13 residues. CDR3 sequence reads: CASSGGRGYEQYF. In nucleotides, the CDR3 is TGTGCCAGCAGTGGTGGCAGGGGGTACGAGCAGTACTTC.

The chain uses TRBV5-4 and TRBJ2-2; 7 bases line up with TRBD1. CDR1 and CDR2 (germline): SGHNT, YYREEE (reference sequence). J gave up 3 bases and V 2 bases, and 4 bases lay outside the gene matches. There are 15 residues in the CDR3. The CDR3 DNA reads TGTGCCAGCAGCTTCGGACAGGTGGACACCGGGGAGCTGTTTTTT. It encodes CASSFGQVDTGELFF.

The CDR3 here is CASSENRVGELFF. In nucleotides, the CDR3 is TGTGCCAGCAGCGAAAACAGGGTCGGGGAGCTGTTTTTT. The genes are TRBV7-3 and TRBJ2-2; possibly TRBD1 for D (6 bases). Germline CDR1 and CDR2: SGHTA and FQGTGA. The V gene lost 5 bases and the J gene lost 7 bases, with 11 bases spanning the gap. The CDR3 covers 13 residues.

The chain couples TRBV28 to TRBJ1-2; the match to TRBD1 covers 8 bases. In germline, CDR1 is MDHEN, CDR2 SYDVKM. This CDR3 is built from 14 residues. Trimming at V came to 6 bases and at J to 4 bases, leaving 7 bases not matched to a gene. CDR3: CASRTAGGGYGYTF. CDR3 DNA: TGTGCCAGCAGGACGGCAGGGGGCGGCTATGGCTACACCTTC.